Each of the 32 T cell receptor beta chains below was sequenced from the same sample in a study of blood T cell repertoires in COVID-19. The repertoire was sequenced with immunoSEQ multiplex PCR; TCRdb's copy has only in-frame clones and lacks some. This table has approximately 250,000 clones, roughly 84% appearing once. The source material was peripheral blood. The receptors were gathered from a woman aged 50 to 60 with acute or convalescent COVID-19.

The V and J genes are TRBV9 and TRBJ2-1; 9 bases map to TRBD2. CDR3 length: 16 amino acids. Trimming took 0 bases from V and 6 from J; bases not matched to a gene: 7. Germline V gives CDR1 SGDLS, CDR2 YYNGEE. As DNA, the CDR3 is TGTGCCAGCAGCGTAGGGAGCGGGGGGATTGGCAATGAGCAGTTCTTC. Translated: CASSVGSGGIGNEQFF. Full variable domain (remainder filled in from reference TRBV9 and TRBJ2-1): DSGVTQTPKHLITATGQRVTLRCSPRSGDLSVYWYQQSLDQGLQFLIQYYNGEERAKGNILERFSAQQFPDLHSELNLSSLELGDSALYFCASSVGSGGIGNEQFFGPGTRLTVL.

The chain carries TRBV2 and TRBJ1-1; possibly TRBD1 for D (6 bases). This CDR3 spans 15 amino acids. Germline V gene lookup returns CDR1 SNHLY and CDR2 FYNNEI. Trimming shortened V by 1 base and J by 0 bases, and 9 bases separated the two germline ends. The CDR3 protein is CASSEGAGVNTEAFF. CDR3 DNA sequence: TGTGCCAGCAGTGAAGGGGCAGGGGTGAACACTGAAGCTTTCTTT.

V is TRBV6-5 and J is TRBJ1-1; the D is unclear. CDR1 and CDR2 (germline): MNHEY, SVGAGI. The CDR3 has 14 residues. Trimming stripped 7 bases from V and 0 bases from J, with 12 bases between. Here the CDR3 DNA reads TGTGCCAGCAAGAGTTACGATTTGAACACTGAAGCTTTCTTT. It encodes CASKSYDLNTEAFF.

The chain is built from TRBV18 and TRBJ2-7; D perhaps matches TRBD1 (6 bases). The CDR3 sequence is 13 residues long. Germline CDR1 reads KGHSH; CDR2 reads LQKENI. CDR3 protein: CASSPDPGTSLTV. The CDR3 DNA sequence: TGTGCCAGCTCACCAGACCCCGGGACATCCCTCACGGTC.

This chain joins TRBV5-1 and TRBJ1-2; possible D gene TRBD1, 6 bases. Per the germline V gene, CDR1 is SGHRS and CDR2 is YFSETQ. CDR3 length: 13 residues. V lost 0 bases to trimming and J lost 5 bases, with 8 bases between them. CDR3 DNA sequence: TGCGCCAGCAGCTTGGAGGGGGAGTATGGCTACACCTTC. Its protein product is CASSLEGEYGYTF.

This sequence joins TRBV12-3 or TRBV12-4 and TRBJ1-2; possibly TRBD1 for D (5 bases). The germline V and J ends were trimmed by 5 bases and 4 bases, with 8 bases remaining between them. CDR3 length equals 12 residues. CDR3 in DNA: TGTGCCAGCAGTGGACAAACCTATGGCTACACCTTC. This sequence encodes CASSGQTYGYTF.

The chain carries TRBV30 and TRBJ2-7; possibly TRBD2 for D (7 bases). Germline lookup yields CDR1 GTSNPN and CDR2 SVGIG (reference sequence). V lost 3 bases, J lost 6 bases, and 15 bases lay in between. The CDR3 runs 13 residues. The DNA for the CDR3 is TGTGCCTGGAGCAAAGGGGGGGCCGGCGAGCAGTACTTC. It encodes CAWSKGGAGEQYF. Looking up the rest from reference TRBV30 and TRBJ2-7 gives the full variable domain: SQTIHQWPATLVQPVGSPLSLECTVEGTSNPNLYWYRQAAGRGLQLLFYSVGIGQISSEVPQNLSASRPQDRQFILSSKKLLLSDSGFYLCAWSKGGAGEQYFGPGTRLTVT.

The rearrangement joins TRBV4-2 to TRBJ1-3; D may be TRBD1 (5 bases). The CDR3 consists of 16 residues. V was clipped by 1 base and J by 2 bases, with 12 bases between them. The germline CDR1 and CDR2 sequences are LGHNA and YNFKEQ. CDR3 sequence: CASSQANTGAGNTIYF. CDR3 DNA: TGTGCCAGCAGCCAAGCCAACACAGGTGCTGGAAACACCATATATTTT.

CDR3 nucleotide sequence: TGTGCCAGCAGGGAGGGCCTCGGTGACGAGCAGTACTTC. Translation: CASREGLGDEQYF. V and J are TRBV12-3 or TRBV12-4 and TRBJ2-7, with a possible D match to TRBD2 (6 bases). This CDR3 comprises 13 residues. Trimming shortened V by 6 bases and J by 5 bases, and 14 bases separated the two germline ends.

The genes are TRBV11-1 and TRBJ2-2; 8 bases fit TRBD1. From germline, CDR1 is SGHAT and CDR2 FQDESV (reference sequence). The trim removed 3 bases at V and 4 bases at J, leaving 4 bases unmatched. CDR3 length: 15 amino acids. The CDR3 nucleotides are TGTGCCAGCAGCTTCATAGGGACAGGCACCGGGGAGCTGTTTTTT. Encoded protein: CASSFIGTGTGELFF.

The chain carries TRBV10-3 and TRBJ2-3, with TRBD2 identical over 10 bases. Trimming at V came to 4 bases and at J to 0 bases, leaving 16 bases not matched to a gene. The CDR3 consists of 20 residues. CDR1 is ENHRY and CDR2 is SYGVKD in the germline V gene. In DNA, the CDR3 is TGTGCCATCAGTGGGGCCAGGACTAGCGGACCTTTGGGAAGCACAGATACGCAGTATTTT. Its protein product is CAISGARTSGPLGSTDTQYF.

The gene calls are TRBV11-3 and TRBJ1-2; the D gene is possibly TRBD1 (5 bases). This CDR3 contains 13 residues. From germline, CDR1 is SGHNT and CDR2 YENEEA. Trimming cost V 4 bases and J 7 bases, with 13 bases left between them. The CDR3 loop is CASSSSRGVGYTF. The CDR3 nucleotides are TGTGCCAGCAGCTCGAGTCGGGGGGTTGGCTACACCTTC. Combining the CDR3 with reference TRBV11-3 and TRBJ1-2 gives the whole variable domain EAGVVQSPRYKIIEKKQPVAFWCNPISGHNTLYWYLQNLGQGPELLIRYENEEAVDDSQLPKDRFSAERLKGVDSTLKIQPAELGDSAVYLCASSSSRGVGYTFGSGTRLTVV.

The chain has TRBV7-2 and TRBJ2-1; 10 bases match TRBD2. CDR3 length: 16 amino acids. V gave up 5 bases and J gave up 10 bases; unmatched junction bases: 14. Germline assignment: CDR1 SGHTA and CDR2 FQGNSA. Written as DNA, the CDR3 is TGTGCCAGCAGCCCTCCCCCAGCGGGAGGGCCCGGGGAGCAGTTCTTC. Its protein product is CASSPPPAGGPGEQFF.

V gene TRBV5-8 combines with J gene TRBJ2-5, with D unresolved. The CDR3 has 12 residues. Germline CDR1 reads SGHTS; CDR2 reads YDEGEE. Trimming left V 4 bases short and J 5 bases short, with 9 bases between. The chain's CDR3 is CASSPRLETQYF. CDR3 in DNA: TGTGCCAGCAGCCCTAGGTTGGAGACCCAGTACTTC.

This chain joins TRBV4-1 and TRBJ1-4, with TRBD1 matching 9 bases. V was pared by 4 bases and J by 5 bases, with 5 bases of the junction left unmatched. The CDR3 covers 15 residues. Germline assignment: CDR1 MGHRA and CDR2 YSYEKL. The CDR3 region is CASSRTGTGNEKLFF. CDR3 bases: TGCGCCAGCAGCCGTACCGGGACAGGGAATGAAAAACTGTTTTTT.

The J gene is TRBJ2-7, the V gene TRBV19; tentative D call: TRBD1 (5 bases). Trimming removed 7 bases from V and 0 bases from J, with 19 bases in between. The germline V gene has CDR1 LNHDA and CDR2 SQIVND (reference sequence). The CDR3 runs to 16 residues. CDR3 DNA sequence: TGTGCCAGTATCGCTAAGGGGTTCTCCGACTCCTACGAGCAGTACTTC. This gives the protein CASIAKGFSDSYEQYF.

V gene TRBV20-1 combines with J gene TRBJ1-2, with 10 bases that match TRBD1. This CDR3 is 11 amino acids long. Trimming removed 7 bases from V and 6 bases from J; junction bases left unmatched: 2. Germline V gives CDR1 DFQATT, CDR2 SNEGSKA (reference sequence). Here the CDR3 reads CSETGGDGYTF. The CDR3 coding sequence is TGCAGTGAGACAGGGGGCGATGGCTACACCTTC.

The chain has TRBV21-1 and TRBJ2-2; the table's D call, TRBD1, was not checked against the DNA. TRBV21-1 represents a pseudogene. The CDR3 is 13 residues long. For the CDR3, the DNA is TGTGCCAGCAGCAACGGACATTCCAGGGGGCTGTTTTTT. Amino acid sequence: CASSNGHSRGLFF.

The chain recombines TRBV5-1 with TRBJ2-5; 7 bases line up with TRBD1. Per the germline V gene, CDR1 is SGHRS and CDR2 is YFSETQ. V lost 4 bases, J lost 3 bases, and 3 bases stayed unmatched. This CDR3 is 13 amino acids long. The CDR3 DNA is TGCGCCAGCAGCCCTGGGACAGAAGAGACCCAGTACTTC. Its protein product is CASSPGTEETQYF.

CDR3 loop: CASSTTSGVIVQYF. As DNA, the CDR3 is TGTGCCAGTAGTACGACTAGTGGGGTTATTGTGCAGTACTTC. The gene calls are TRBV19 and TRBJ2-7; possibly TRBD2 for D (6 bases). Germline values: CDR1 LNHDA, CDR2 SQIVND (reference sequence). Trimming shortened V by 4 bases and J by 9 bases, and 19 bases separated the two germline ends. The length of the CDR3 is 14 residues.

J is TRBJ1-6 and V is TRBV6-5, with 7 bases identical to TRBD1. CDR1 and CDR2 from the germline V gene are MNHEY and SVGAGI. J lost 10 bases, V lost 6 bases, and 9 bases had no gene match. The CDR3 totals 14 residues. This CDR3 reads CASREGQLSSPLHF. The CDR3, as DNA: TGTGCCAGCAGGGAGGGACAGTTGAGCTCACCCCTCCACTTT.

The J gene is TRBJ2-7, the V gene TRBV11-1, with D perhaps matching TRBD1 (6 bases). V lost 5 bases and J 5 bases, leaving 13 bases between the germline ends. There are 13 residues in the CDR3. Germline V gene lookup returns CDR1 SGHAT and CDR2 FQDESV (reference sequence). The CDR3 is CASSRQAVDEQYF. The CDR3 bases are TGTGCCAGCAGCAGACAGGCGGTGGACGAGCAGTACTTC.

The chain carries TRBV18 and TRBJ1-4; 7 bases match TRBD1. CDR1 and CDR2 from the germline V gene are KGHSH and LQKENI. This CDR3 is built from 15 residues. J lost 12 bases, V lost 4 bases, and 14 bases had no gene match. The CDR3 nucleotides are TGTGCCAGCTCACTTCGACAGGGAGAGATGGCGGAACTGTTTTTT. This gives the protein CASSLRQGEMAELFF. Filled out from reference TRBV18 and TRBJ1-4, the complete variable domain reads NAGVMQNPRHLVRRRGQEARLRCSPMKGHSHVYWYRQLPEEGLKFMVYLQKENIIDESGMPKERFSAEFPKEGPSILRIQQVVRGDSAAYFCASSLRQGEMAELFFGSGTQLSVL.

Details on this clone: The same CDR3 arises from other DNA sequences in this sample as well. J is TRBJ2-3 and V is TRBV4-1; D not certain. With 1 base removed from V and 5 bases from J, the gap between germline ends came to 4 bases. The CDR3 spans 12 residues. Germline V lookup: CDR1 MGHRA, CDR2 YSYEKL. CDR3 residues: CASSQVRDTQYF. DNA of the CDR3: TGCGCCAGCAGCCAAGTTCGAGATACGCAGTATTTT.

V is TRBV19 and J is TRBJ1-1; 7 positions match TRBD1. CDR3 length: 15 amino acids. Germline CDR1 is LNHDA and CDR2 is SQIVND (reference sequence). Germline trimming cut 4 bases from V and 4 bases from J; bases unmatched to any gene: 9. CDR3 DNA: TGTGCCAGTAGTACGACTGACAGGGCTCGCACTGAAGCTTTCTTT. Translating it yields CASSTTDRARTEAFF.

This rearrangement joins TRBV30 to TRBJ2-1, with 13 nucleotides matching TRBD2. Trimming took 2 bases from V and 7 from J; bases not matched to a gene: 5. Per germline, CDR1 GTSNPN and CDR2 SVGIG (reference sequence). The CDR3 is 15 amino acids. The CDR3 region has the DNA TGTGCCTGGAGTCAGAAGGGACTAGCGGGGAATGAGCAGTTCTTC. It specifies CAWSQKGLAGNEQFF.

The chain employs TRBV5-4 and TRBJ2-2; 8 bases map to TRBD1. The germline CDR1 and CDR2 sequences are SGHNT and YYREEE (reference sequence). This CDR3 contains 15 residues. V shed 0 bases and J 5 bases; nucleotides not matched to a gene: 3. CDR3: CASSLGQGPTGELFF. DNA of the CDR3: TGTGCCAGCAGCTTGGGACAGGGGCCGACCGGGGAGCTGTTTTTT.

V gene TRBV4-1 combines with J gene TRBJ2-5, with 12 bases matching TRBD2. CDR3 size: 15 residues. Germline V gene sequence: CDR1 MGHRA, CDR2 YSYEKL. The V gene end was trimmed by 2 bases and the J gene end by 5 bases; junction bases not matched to a gene: 3. The CDR3 reads CASSQLAGGRETQYF. The CDR3 DNA reads TGCGCCAGCAGCCAACTAGCGGGGGGGAGGGAGACCCAGTACTTC.

The V and J genes are TRBV24-1 and TRBJ2-1, with 8 bases identical to TRBD1. This CDR3 contains 12 residues. The germline V gene has CDR1 KGHDR and CDR2 SFDVKD. The V segment lost 2 bases and the J segment 14 bases; nucleotides outside the gene matches: 4. The CDR3 DNA reads TGTGCCACCAGTGATTCCGGACAGGGAAAGTTCTTC. It encodes CATSDSGQGKFF.

The chain recombines TRBV6-6 with TRBJ2-5, with 11 bases aligning to TRBD1. The CDR3 covers 15 residues. CDR1 is MNHNY, CDR2 SVGAGI, per germline (reference sequence). The J segment lost 7 bases and the V segment lost 3 bases, leaving 7 bases of the junction unmatched. DNA of the CDR3: TGTGCCAGCAGTTATCCCGGACAGGGGGCAGGGACCCAGTACTTC. Encoded protein: CASSYPGQGAGTQYF.

The chain combines TRBV6-2 or TRBV6-3 with TRBJ2-1; TRBD1 might be the D (5 bases). Germline V CDR1 and CDR2: MNHEY, SVGEGT. V was cut by 2 bases and J by 3 bases, with 8 bases left in between. The CDR3 contains 14 residues. This CDR3 reads CASSYGAGYNEQFF. Here the CDR3 DNA reads TGTGCCAGCAGTTACGGGGCTGGCTACAATGAGCAGTTCTTC.

The V call is TRBV11-3, the J call TRBJ2-6; tentatively, D is TRBD2 (7 bases). Trimming took 1 base from V and 4 from J, leaving 20 bases between them. Germline loops: CDR1 SGHNT, CDR2 YENEEA. CDR3 size: 19 residues. The DNA for the CDR3 is TGTGCCAGCAGCTTAGTGGGAGAGATGGCGGGGGCAGGGGCCAACGTCCTGACTTTC. Residues: CASSLVGEMAGAGANVLTF.